The entry below gives a single T cell receptor (beta chain) sequence along with its context. Antigen specificity is unknown. A TCRbeta library incorporating unique molecular identifiers was prepared. TCRdb re-called the PCR reads through MiXCR, storing one row per CDR3 protein. The top ten hold approximately 44% of the sample, which has approximately 350,000 distinct CDR3 sequences, about 17% seen once. This specimen comes from a study of T-cell reconstitution after alpha-beta-depleted transplantation in children. The CDR3 has 16 amino acids. Trimming pared 5 bases from V and 9 bases from J, leaving 23 bases between. Study observations and caveats: Hyperexpanded clones declined; after one year, newly produced T cells mostly supplied diversity. By about two months after transplant, alpha-beta T cells reportedly arose from several hundred graft clones that had expanded. TCRbeta diversity was high at day 60 in some patients (a result of surviving recipient T cells and thymic progenitors).

The genes are TRBV12-3 or TRBV12-4 and TRBJ1-5, with TRBD1 as a possible D gene (5 bases). The specimen was PBMCs, mostly from graft donor cells, collected 360 days after TCRalphabeta/CD19-depleted stem cell transplant. The TCR was taken from a male patient aged 2 to 10 who had a stem cell transplant for acute lymphoblastic leukemia, so the T cells may come from the graft donor. CDR3 nucleotides: TGTGCCAGCAGTCCTGGGTGGTCGGGGGAGCTGGGGCCCCAGCATTTT. Translation: CASSPGWSGELGPQHF.